This T cell receptor beta chain derives from a study of long-term antiretroviral therapy in people with HIV. The assay, immunoSEQ v3.0, was run at survey level. Assay: immunoSEQ multiplex PCR; the TCRdb copy retains only in-frame clones and omits some. The table includes 20,000 to 25,000 clones, roughly 86% detected once. The CDR3 length is 13 residues. Germline lookup yields CDR1 MNHNS and CDR2 SASEGT. With regard to this clone: The antigen is not known. The junction and the germline gene differ at one end; a read error may be behind it.

Study-wide findings and caveats: Versus controls, repertoires in people with HIV had narrower CDR3 length ranges. The study collected blood between the mid-2000s and the late 2010s, possibly under older ART regimens.

The source material was unsorted PBMCs, sampled around 2.7 years after starting antiretroviral therapy. The genes are TRBV6-1 and TRBJ1-1, with D unresolved. The TCR comes from a woman aged 45-65 years with HIV. CDR3 loop: CASSATGNSEAFF. CDR3 sequence (DNA): TGTGCCAGCAGTGCCACGGGGAACTCTGAAGCTTTCTTT.